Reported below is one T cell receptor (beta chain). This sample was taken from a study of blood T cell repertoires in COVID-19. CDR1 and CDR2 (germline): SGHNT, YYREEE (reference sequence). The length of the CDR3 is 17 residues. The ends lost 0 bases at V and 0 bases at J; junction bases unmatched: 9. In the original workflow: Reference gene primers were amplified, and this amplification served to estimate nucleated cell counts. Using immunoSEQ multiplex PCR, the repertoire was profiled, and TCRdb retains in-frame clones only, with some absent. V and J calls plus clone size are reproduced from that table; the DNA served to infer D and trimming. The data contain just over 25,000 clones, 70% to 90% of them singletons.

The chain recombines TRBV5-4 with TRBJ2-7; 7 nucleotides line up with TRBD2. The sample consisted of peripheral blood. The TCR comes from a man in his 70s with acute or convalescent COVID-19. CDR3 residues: CASSLAGGGSSSYEQYF. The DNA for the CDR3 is TGTGCCAGCAGCTTGGCCGGGGGAGGGAGTAGCTCCTACGAGCAGTACTTC.